The 19 T cell receptor beta chains given below trace back to one sample, sequenced in a study of cytomegalovirus exposure and HLA in healthy donors. PCR was performed using 60 Vbeta and 13 Jbeta primers. The repertoire was sequenced with immunoSEQ multiplex PCR; TCRdb's copy has only in-frame clones and lacks some. This sample has some 200,000 clones; 80% occur once, and the top ten carry 0.6% to 0.7%. Sequenced: PBMCs. These TCRs come from a boy younger than 18 in good health and CMV-seronegative.

The chain employs TRBV7-9 and TRBJ2-7; no firm D call. There are 12 residues in the CDR3. V was trimmed by 3 bases and J by 4 bases, leaving 7 bases between them. Germline CDR1 and CDR2: SEHNR and FQNEAQ (reference sequence). The CDR3 protein is CASSFFRYEQYF. In nucleotides, the CDR3 is TGTGCCAGCAGCTTTTTCCGGTACGAGCAGTACTTC.

This chain joins TRBV18 and TRBJ1-4; possibly TRBD1 for D (6 bases). Trimming stripped 3 bases from V and 5 bases from J, with 16 bases between. Germline V CDR1 and CDR2: KGHSH, LQKENI. This CDR3 region has 16 residues. The CDR3 DNA reads TGTGCCAGCTCACCCAGAACCGACCAGGGGAATGAAAAACTGTTTTTT. Amino acid sequence: CASSPRTDQGNEKLFF.

A few counts support this clone. The chain uses TRBV5-1 and TRBJ2-7, with a possible D match to TRBD1 (6 bases). Trimming pared 4 bases from V and 6 bases from J, leaving 17 bases between. CDR1 is SGHRS and CDR2 is YFSETQ in the germline V gene. The CDR3 sequence is 14 residues long. As DNA, the CDR3 is TGCGCCAGCAGCCAACAGCTACAGGGAAGCGAGCAGTACTTC. This codes for CASSQQLQGSEQYF. Variable domain in full (rest from reference TRBV5-1 and TRBJ2-7): KAGVTQTPRYLIKTRGQQVTLSCSPISGHRSVSWYQQTPGQGLQFLFEYFSETQRNKGNFPGRFSGRQFSNSRSEMNVSTLELGDSALYLCASSQQLQGSEQYFGPGTRLTVT.

The chain carries TRBV15 and TRBJ1-2; the D gene is possibly TRBD1 (6 bases). With 0 bases removed from V and 3 bases from J, the gap between germline ends came to 11 bases. Germline V CDR1 and CDR2: LNHNV, YYDKDF (reference sequence). CDR3 length: 15 amino acids. The CDR3 DNA sequence: TGTGCCACCAGCAGAGAGAGAGCAGGGGACTATGGCTACACCTTC. Protein: CATSRERAGDYGYTF.

The chain uses TRBV19 and TRBJ1-1; D remains ambiguous. V was shortened by 7 bases and J by 0 bases, with 9 bases between the two germline ends. Looked up from germline, CDR1 is LNHDA and CDR2 is SQIVND (reference sequence). The CDR3 is 13 amino acids. CDR3 bases: TGTGCCAGTACGGGGATTATGAACACTGAAGCTTTCTTT. This codes for CASTGIMNTEAFF.

The rearrangement links TRBV11-2 to TRBJ2-4; TRBD1 matches at 7 bases. After removal of 4 bases from V and 2 bases from J, the junction contained 8 bases not matched to a gene. The CDR3 has 16 residues. CDR1 is SGHAT and CDR2 is FQNNGV in the germline V gene. The DNA for the CDR3 is TGTGCCAGCAGCTCGGGACAGAGAACAACCAAAAACATTCAGTACTTC. This codes for CASSSGQRTTKNIQYF. Full variable domain (missing parts from reference TRBV11-2 and TRBJ2-4): EAGVAQSPRYKIIEKRQSVAFWCNPISGHATLYWYQQILGQGPKLLIQFQNNGVVDDSQLPKDRFSAERLKGVDSTLKIQPAKLEDSAVYLCASSSGQRTTKNIQYFGAGTRLSVL.

The chain uses TRBV11-2 and TRBJ2-7; D gene ambiguous. The V end was cut by 0 bases, the J end by 4 bases, with 4 bases between. The CDR3 is 12 amino acids. CDR1 and CDR2 (germline): SGHAT, FQNNGV. The CDR3 coding sequence is TGTGCCAGCAGCTTAGATCAGTACGAGCAGTACTTC. Amino acids: CASSLDQYEQYF.

This clone was recorded a few times. Germline and junction disagree at one end, which may indicate a read error. This chain links TRBV6-6 with TRBJ2-5; tentative D call: TRBD1 (6 bases). Germline lookup yields CDR1 MNHNY and CDR2 SVGAGI (reference sequence). CDR3 length equals 12 residues. The chain's CDR3 is CASNYREETQYF. For the CDR3, the DNA is TGTGCCAGCAATTACAGGGAGGAGACCCAGTACTTC.

This clone showed up just once. This chain connects TRBV7-9 to TRBJ2-5; possibly TRBD2 for D (7 bases). CDR1 SEHNR and CDR2 FQNEAQ come from the germline V gene (reference sequence). V gave up 2 bases and J gave up 5 bases, with 18 bases separating them. The CDR3 consists of 16 residues. Here the CDR3 reads CASSLRGGEDYETQYF. CDR3 DNA: TGTGCCAGCAGCTTAAGAGGGGGGGAGGACTACGAGACCCAGTACTTC.

This clone was detected a few times. The V and J genes are TRBV29-1 and TRBJ2-2; weak D call: TRBD1 (6 bases). Germline CDR1 reads SQVTM; CDR2 reads ANQGSEA. The V gene lost 6 bases and the J gene lost 4 bases, with 12 bases spanning the gap. The CDR3 covers 13 residues. CDR3 DNA: TGCAGCGTCGACCGAGGGGGCACCGGGGAGCTGTTTTTT. Amino acid sequence: CSVDRGGTGELFF.

CDR3 protein: CASSTSGQPDNYGYTF. In DNA, the CDR3 is TGTGCCAGCAGCACCAGTGGGCAGCCAGACAACTATGGCTACACCTTC. V usage is TRBV21-1 and J usage is TRBJ1-2; no check of the table's D call, TRBD1, against the DNA was made. TRBV21-1 is designated a pseudogene. This CDR3 comprises 16 residues.

The V gene is TRBV21-1, the J gene TRBJ2-7; the D call of TRBD1 is as the table states it, not checked on the DNA. TRBV21-1 is a pseudogene locus. The CDR3 has 16 residues. CDR3 DNA sequence: TGTGCCAGCAGCAAACGGTCGCCAGGGGGGTCCTACGAGCAGTACTTC. It is translated as CASSKRSPGGSYEQYF.

The chain's CDR3 is CASSLEMWGDSNQPQHF. The CDR3 region has the DNA TGTGCCAGCAGCTTAGAAATGTGGGGGGATAGCAATCAGCCCCAGCATTTT. The chain combines TRBV11-3 with TRBJ1-5, with D perhaps matching TRBD1 (5 bases). Germline V gives CDR1 SGHNT, CDR2 YENEEA. CDR3 length: 17 residues. Trimming cost V 0 bases and J 0 bases, with 12 bases left between them.

The V call is TRBV11-2, the J call TRBJ1-2; 12 positions agree with TRBD1. CDR1 and CDR2 from the germline V gene are SGHAT and FQNNGV. J lost 5 bases, V lost 5 bases, and 12 bases had no gene match. There are 17 residues in the CDR3. The CDR3 DNA reads as TGTGCCAGCAGCGCCCGGGACAGGGGGCTTTTTCGGTATGGCTACACCTTC. The encoded protein is CASSARDRGLFRYGYTF. Full variable domain (remainder filled in from reference TRBV11-2 and TRBJ1-2): EAGVAQSPRYKIIEKRQSVAFWCNPISGHATLYWYQQILGQGPKLLIQFQNNGVVDDSQLPKDRFSAERLKGVDSTLKIQPAKLEDSAVYLCASSARDRGLFRYGYTFGSGTRLTVV.

This chain links TRBV4-1 with TRBJ1-5; D is unresolved. Germline CDR1 and CDR2: MGHRA and YSYEKL. The CDR3 length is 17 residues. V lost 4 bases to trimming and J lost 3 bases, with 19 bases between them. The CDR3 nucleotides read TGCGCCAGCAGCCTTACACCCAGGTGGGAGGCCAATCAGCCCCAGCATTTT. It codes for CASSLTPRWEANQPQHF.

The CDR3 DNA reads TGTGCCAGCTCACCTCGACAGGGGGACCAAGAGACCCAGTACTTC. This sequence encodes CASSPRQGDQETQYF. The rearrangement links TRBV18 to TRBJ2-5; the match to TRBD1 covers 9 bases. Germline assignment: CDR1 KGHSH and CDR2 LQKENI. The CDR3 totals 15 residues. The J segment lost 0 bases and the V segment lost 3 bases, leaving 2 bases of the junction unmatched.

This chain connects TRBV20-1 to TRBJ1-1, with D hard to call. Per the germline V gene, CDR1 is DFQATT and CDR2 is SNEGSKA (reference sequence). This CDR3 is built from 11 residues. The V end lost 6 bases, the J end lost 5 bases, and 10 bases lay between the germline ends. CDR3 loop: CSAPARTEAFF. DNA of the CDR3: TGCAGTGCCCCCGCGAGAACTGAAGCTTTCTTT.

This clone showed up just a few times. The chain employs TRBV2 and TRBJ2-3; 11 bases agree with TRBD2. J gave up 3 bases and V 5 bases, and 4 bases lay outside the gene matches. CDR3 length: 15 amino acids. Germline V gives CDR1 SNHLY, CDR2 FYNNEI. Here the CDR3 DNA reads TGTGCCAGCAGTCGTAGCGGGGGGGCGACAGATACGCAGTATTTT. Its protein is CASSRSGGATDTQYF.

The chain recombines TRBV7-9 with TRBJ1-1; D is perhaps TRBD1 (6 bases). The CDR3 runs 16 residues. Germline values: CDR1 SEHNR, CDR2 FQNEAQ (reference sequence). The ends were cut back, 3 bases at V and 1 base at J, with 15 bases in the middle. For the CDR3, the DNA is TGTGCCAGCAGCTTGAGACAGGTCCTAGGGAACACTGAAGCTTTCTTT. Translated: CASSLRQVLGNTEAFF. Based on the CDR3 plus reference TRBV7-9 and TRBJ1-1, the full variable domain is DTGVSQNPRHKITKRGQNVTFRCDPISEHNRLYWYRQTLGQGPEFLTYFQNEAQLEKSRLLSDRFSAERPKGSFSTLEIQRTEQGDSAMYLCASSLRQVLGNTEAFFGQGTRLTVV.